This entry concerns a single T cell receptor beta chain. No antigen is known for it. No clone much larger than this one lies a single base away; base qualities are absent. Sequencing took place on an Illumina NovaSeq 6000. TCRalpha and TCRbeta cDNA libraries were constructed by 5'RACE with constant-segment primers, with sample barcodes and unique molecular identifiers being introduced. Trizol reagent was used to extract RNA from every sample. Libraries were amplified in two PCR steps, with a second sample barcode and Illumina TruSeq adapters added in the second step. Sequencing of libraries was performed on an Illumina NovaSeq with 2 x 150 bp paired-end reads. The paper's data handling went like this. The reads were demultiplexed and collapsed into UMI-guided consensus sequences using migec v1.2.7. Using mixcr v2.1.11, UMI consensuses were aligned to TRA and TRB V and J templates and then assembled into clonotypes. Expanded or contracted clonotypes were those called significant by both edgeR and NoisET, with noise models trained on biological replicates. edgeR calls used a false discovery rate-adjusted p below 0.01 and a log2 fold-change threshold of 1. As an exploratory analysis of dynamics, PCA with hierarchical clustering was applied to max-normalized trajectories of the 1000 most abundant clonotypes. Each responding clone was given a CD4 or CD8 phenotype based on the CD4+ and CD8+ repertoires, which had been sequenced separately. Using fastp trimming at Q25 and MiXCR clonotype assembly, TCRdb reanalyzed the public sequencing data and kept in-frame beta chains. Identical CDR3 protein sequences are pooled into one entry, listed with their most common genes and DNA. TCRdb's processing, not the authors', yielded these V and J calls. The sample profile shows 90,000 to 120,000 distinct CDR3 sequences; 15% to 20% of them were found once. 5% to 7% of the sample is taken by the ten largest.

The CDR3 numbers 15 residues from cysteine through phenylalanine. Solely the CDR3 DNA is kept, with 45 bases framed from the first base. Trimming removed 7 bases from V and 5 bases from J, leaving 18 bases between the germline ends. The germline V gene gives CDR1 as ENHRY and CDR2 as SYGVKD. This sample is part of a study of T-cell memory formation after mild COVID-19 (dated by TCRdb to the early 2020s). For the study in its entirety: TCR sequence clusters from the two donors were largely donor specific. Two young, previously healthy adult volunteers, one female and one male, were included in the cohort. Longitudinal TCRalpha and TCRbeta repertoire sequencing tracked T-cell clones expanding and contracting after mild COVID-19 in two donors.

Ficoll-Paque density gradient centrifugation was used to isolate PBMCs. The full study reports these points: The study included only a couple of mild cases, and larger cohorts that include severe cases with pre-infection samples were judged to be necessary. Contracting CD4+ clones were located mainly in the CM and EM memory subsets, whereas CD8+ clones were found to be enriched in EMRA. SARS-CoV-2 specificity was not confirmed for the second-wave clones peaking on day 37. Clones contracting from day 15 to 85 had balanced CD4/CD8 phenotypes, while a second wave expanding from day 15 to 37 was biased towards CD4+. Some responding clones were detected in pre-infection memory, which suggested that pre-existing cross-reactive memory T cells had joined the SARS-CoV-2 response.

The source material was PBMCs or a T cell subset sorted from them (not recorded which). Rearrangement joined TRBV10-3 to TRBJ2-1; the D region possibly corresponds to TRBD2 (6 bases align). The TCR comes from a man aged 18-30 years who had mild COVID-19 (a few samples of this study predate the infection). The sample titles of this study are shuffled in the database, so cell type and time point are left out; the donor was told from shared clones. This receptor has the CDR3 CAIKARDLENNEQFF. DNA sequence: TGTGCCATCAAGGCCAGGGACTTGGAGAACAATGAGCAGTTCTTC.